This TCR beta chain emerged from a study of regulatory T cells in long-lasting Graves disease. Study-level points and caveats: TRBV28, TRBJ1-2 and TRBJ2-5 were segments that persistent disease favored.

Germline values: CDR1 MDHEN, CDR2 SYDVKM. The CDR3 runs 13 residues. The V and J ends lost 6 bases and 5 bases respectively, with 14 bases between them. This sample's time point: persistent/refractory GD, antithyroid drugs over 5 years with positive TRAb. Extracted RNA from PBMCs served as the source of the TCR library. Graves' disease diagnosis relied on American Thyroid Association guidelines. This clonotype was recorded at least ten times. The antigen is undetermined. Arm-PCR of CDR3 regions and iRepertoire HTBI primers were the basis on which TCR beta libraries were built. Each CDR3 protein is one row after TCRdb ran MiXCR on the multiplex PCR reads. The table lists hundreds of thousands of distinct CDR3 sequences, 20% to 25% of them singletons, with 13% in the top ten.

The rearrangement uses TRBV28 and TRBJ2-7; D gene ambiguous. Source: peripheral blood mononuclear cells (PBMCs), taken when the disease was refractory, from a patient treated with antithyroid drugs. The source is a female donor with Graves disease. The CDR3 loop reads CASSRLAVHEQYF. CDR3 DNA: TGTGCCAGCAGCAGATTGGCAGTGCACGAGCAGTACTTC.